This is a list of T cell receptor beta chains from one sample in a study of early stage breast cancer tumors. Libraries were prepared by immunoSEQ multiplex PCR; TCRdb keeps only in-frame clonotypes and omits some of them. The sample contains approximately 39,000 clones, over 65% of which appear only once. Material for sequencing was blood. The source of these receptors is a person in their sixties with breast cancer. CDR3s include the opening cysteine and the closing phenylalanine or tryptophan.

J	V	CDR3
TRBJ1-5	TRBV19	CASSMATPNQPQHF
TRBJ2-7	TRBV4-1	CASSLLKSTLTEQYF
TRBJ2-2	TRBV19	CACTREYTGELFF
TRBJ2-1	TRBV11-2	CASSPPVGINNYNEQFF
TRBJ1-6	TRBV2	CASRSGTGLYNSPLHF
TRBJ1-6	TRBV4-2	CASSQPRVSYNSPLHF
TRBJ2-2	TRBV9	CASSDRGAGELFF
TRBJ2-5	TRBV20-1	CSVWGETQYF
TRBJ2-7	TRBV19	CASSIRQETTYEQYF
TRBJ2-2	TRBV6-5	CASSYMGGGNTGELFF
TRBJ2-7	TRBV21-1	CASFPLGESGEQYF
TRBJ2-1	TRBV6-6	CASTYSPNEQFF
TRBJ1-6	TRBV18	CASSSGTGLSPLHF
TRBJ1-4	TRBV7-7	CASSRSGSANEKLFF
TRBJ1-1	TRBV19	CASRERMNTEAFF